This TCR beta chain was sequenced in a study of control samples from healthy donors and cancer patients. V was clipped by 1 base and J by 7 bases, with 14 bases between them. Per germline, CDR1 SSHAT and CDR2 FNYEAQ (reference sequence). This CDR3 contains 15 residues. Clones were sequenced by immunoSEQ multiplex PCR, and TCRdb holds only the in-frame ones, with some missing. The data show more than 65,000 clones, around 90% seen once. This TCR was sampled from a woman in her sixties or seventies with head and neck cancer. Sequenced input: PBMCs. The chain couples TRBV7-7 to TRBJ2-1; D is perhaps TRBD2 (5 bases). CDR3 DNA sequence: TGTGCCAGCAGCTTAGGAGATTCACCGGGGAATGAGCAGTTCTTC. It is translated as CASSLGDSPGNEQFF.